Following are 24 T cell receptor beta chains from one sample sequenced in a study of radiotherapy plus CTLA-4 blockade in lung cancer. The protocol was immunoSEQ multiplex PCR, while the TCRdb copy is restricted to in-frame clones and leaves out a portion. Of 75,000 to 100,000 clones listed, more than 75% are singletons. The starting material was peripheral blood, obtained from a patient treated with radiotherapy plus ipilimumab. These receptors all stem from a human donor with non-small cell lung cancer who had a partial response to radiotherapy plus ipilimumab.

This rearrangement joins TRBV5-1 to TRBJ2-5, with no clear D. The V end lost 4 bases, the J end lost 12 bases, and 22 bases lay between the germline ends. The CDR3 spans 14 residues. From germline, CDR1 is SGHRS and CDR2 YFSETQ. In DNA form, the CDR3 reads TGCGCCAGCAGCCCAGATGAGACTCCACCAAAGAAGTACTTC. Protein: CASSPDETPPKKYF.

The chain is built from TRBV28 and TRBJ2-5; D possibly corresponds to TRBD1 (6 bases). This CDR3 comprises 14 residues. CDR1 MDHEN and CDR2 SYDVKM come from the germline V gene. V shed 4 bases and J shed 5 bases, with 14 bases lying between them. CDR3 sequence (DNA): TGTGCCAGCAGTTCATACAGGGCCGGGGAGACCCAGTACTTC. Protein: CASSSYRAGETQYF.

This rearrangement joins TRBV27 to TRBJ2-7; TRBD2 matches 8 bases. Germline V gene sequence: CDR1 MNHEY, CDR2 SMNVEV (reference sequence). The CDR3 consists of 14 residues. V trimming: 5 bases; J trimming: 4 bases; junction bases outside the gene matches: 7. CDR3 region: CASSLSGRIYEQYF. CDR3 sequence (DNA): TGTGCCAGCAGTCTCAGCGGGAGAATATACGAGCAGTACTTC.

This sequence joins TRBV7-8 and TRBJ2-2, with D unresolved. Between the trimmed V and J ends, which lost 0 bases and 1 base, there was a span of 3 bases. Germline V lookup: CDR1 SGHVS, CDR2 FQNEAQ. This CDR3 spans 14 amino acids. CDR3 amino acids: CASSLAQNTGELFF. The CDR3 DNA is TGTGCCAGCAGCTTAGCACAGAACACCGGGGAGCTGTTTTTT.

This chain joins TRBV29-1 and TRBJ2-7; TRBD1 might be the D (6 bases). This CDR3 has 13 amino acids. Trimming cost V 7 bases and J 1 base, with 14 bases left between them. Germline values: CDR1 SQVTM, CDR2 ANQGSEA. CDR3: CSATGRPSYEQYF. DNA of the CDR3: TGCAGCGCGACAGGCCGTCCATCCTACGAGCAGTACTTC.

V gene TRBV5-1 combines with J gene TRBJ2-7, with 9 bases aligning to TRBD1. The V and J ends lost 1 base and 5 bases, in that order; junction bases with no gene match: 16. Germline V gene lookup returns CDR1 SGHRS and CDR2 YFSETQ. CDR3 length: 18 residues. CDR3 nucleotide sequence: TGCGCCAGCAGCTTGCTCCATTCGGGACAGGGTCATTTCAACGAGCAGTACTTC. Its translation: CASSLLHSGQGHFNEQYF.

The V and J genes are TRBV30 and TRBJ2-5; perhaps TRBD1 as D (5 bases). Germline CDR1 reads GTSNPN; CDR2 reads SVGIG (reference sequence). The CDR3 has 15 residues. Deletions cut 3 bases from V and 2 bases from J, with 16 bases between. For the CDR3, the DNA is TGTGCCTGGAGGTCCCCTGACAGTCGACAAGAGACCCAGTACTTC. Translation gives CAWRSPDSRQETQYF.

J is TRBJ2-7 and V is TRBV7-2; 10 positions agree with TRBD2. The CDR3 spans 15 residues. The germline CDR1 and CDR2 sequences are SGHTA and FQGNSA. The V gene end was trimmed by 5 bases and the J gene end by 3 bases; junction bases not matched to a gene: 7. DNA of the CDR3: TGTGCCAGCAGCGCCCGACTAGCGGGTAGCTACGAGCAGTACTTC. Its translation: CASSARLAGSYEQYF.

The chain carries TRBV7-9 and TRBJ2-7; 7 bases align to TRBD2. Per germline, CDR1 SEHNR and CDR2 FQNEAQ (reference sequence). V lost 0 bases and J lost 5; bases outside the gene matches: 10. This CDR3 spans 16 amino acids. As DNA, the CDR3 is TGTGCCAGCAGCTTAGCGCGGGGGAGGATTCCACACGAGCAGTACTTC. It codes for CASSLARGRIPHEQYF. The full variable domain, completed using reference TRBV7-9 and TRBJ2-7, is DTGVSQNPRHKITKRGQNVTFRCDPISEHNRLYWYRQTLGQGPEFLTYFQNEAQLEKSRLLSDRFSAERPKGSFSTLEIQRTEQGDSAMYLCASSLARGRIPHEQYFGPGTRLTVT.

The V and J genes are TRBV27 and TRBJ2-4; weak D call: TRBD2 (7 bases). The V gene's germline CDR1 is MNHEY and CDR2 SMNVEV (reference sequence). Trimming stripped 10 bases from V and 4 bases from J, with 23 bases between. The CDR3 has 16 residues. CDR3 in amino acids: CATRRGGGHIKNIQYF. The CDR3 bases are TGTGCCACCCGTAGGGGAGGGGGACACATTAAAAACATTCAGTACTTC.

The chain is built from TRBV13 and TRBJ2-7, with unresolved D. Germline values: CDR1 PRHDT, CDR2 FYEKMQ (reference sequence). V lost 3 bases, J lost 2 bases, and 5 bases lay in between. The CDR3 runs 12 residues. CDR3 sequence (DNA): TGTGCCAGCAGCTTTCGGGCCTACGAGCAGTACTTC. As protein: CASSFRAYEQYF. The full variable domain, completed using reference TRBV13 and TRBJ2-7, is AAGVIQSPRHLIKEKRETATLKCYPIPRHDTVYWYQQGPGQDPQFLISFYEKMQSDKGSIPDRFSAQQFSDYHSELNMSSLELGDSALYFCASSFRAYEQYFGPGTRLTVT.

This chain connects TRBV7-2 to TRBJ1-2; D is unresolved. The CDR3 runs to 13 residues. V lost 5 bases to trimming and J lost 3 bases, with 10 bases between them. Germline V CDR1 and CDR2: SGHTA, FQGNSA. CDR3 DNA sequence: TGTGCCAGCAGCGAAGACACGTACTATGGCTACACCTTC. Its protein is CASSEDTYYGYTF.

This sequence joins TRBV5-6 and TRBJ2-2; the match to TRBD2 covers 7 bases. CDR1 is SGHDT and CDR2 is YYEEEE in the germline V gene. The CDR3 is 15 residues long. Trimming removed 4 bases from V and 3 bases from J; junction bases left unmatched: 6. The CDR3 sequence is CASSGLGPHTGELFF. The CDR3 bases are TGTGCCAGCAGCGGACTAGGGCCCCACACCGGGGAGCTGTTTTTT.

This sequence joins TRBV15 and TRBJ1-5; TRBD1 agrees at 9 bases. V gave up 1 base and J gave up 2 bases; unmatched junction bases: 3. CDR3 length: 16 residues. The germline CDR1 and CDR2 sequences are LNHNV and YYDKDF (reference sequence). This chain's CDR3 is CATSRVQGAGNQPQHF. As DNA, the CDR3 is TGTGCCACCAGCAGAGTACAGGGGGCTGGCAATCAGCCCCAGCATTTT.

The chain joins TRBV7-8 to TRBJ2-7, with TRBD2 matching 16 bases. This CDR3 region has 19 residues. The germline CDR1 and CDR2 sequences are SGHVS and FQNEAQ. Losses at the gene ends were 1 base for V and 7 bases for J; bases not matched to a gene: 13. The CDR3 region has the DNA TGTGCCAGCAGCTTAGTCACGTATGGGACTAGCGGGAGGGCCTGGGAGCAGTACTTC. Its protein product is CASSLVTYGTSGRAWEQYF.

V is TRBV15 and J is TRBJ2-4; unclear D gene. The V gene's germline CDR1 is LNHNV and CDR2 YYDKDF (reference sequence). V was trimmed by 1 base and J by 0 bases, leaving 10 bases between them. CDR3 size: 16 residues. The CDR3, as DNA: TGTGCCACCAGCAGAGTCGGCCTAGAAGCCAAAAACATTCAGTACTTC. Translating gives CATSRVGLEAKNIQYF.

V is TRBV28 and J is TRBJ2-7, with D perhaps matching TRBD2 (5 bases). Looked up from germline, CDR1 is MDHEN and CDR2 is SYDVKM. The CDR3 runs to 15 residues. V lost 3 bases to trimming and J lost 0 bases, with 12 bases between them. For the CDR3, the DNA is TGTGCCAGCAGTTTCTGGACTTCGAGCTCCTACGAGCAGTACTTC. Protein: CASSFWTSSSYEQYF.

The chain has TRBV28 and TRBJ2-2; D perhaps matches TRBD1 (6 bases). The V gene's germline CDR1 is MDHEN and CDR2 SYDVKM. This CDR3 comprises 17 residues. Trimming shortened V by 6 bases and J by 4 bases, and 21 bases separated the two germline ends. For the CDR3, the DNA is TGTGCCAGCAGCCCGCCCCCGGGGACAAGAGTCACCGGGGAGCTGTTTTTT. Its translation: CASSPPPGTRVTGELFF.

This chain links TRBV10-3 with TRBJ2-3, with 12 positions matching TRBD2. Germline values: CDR1 ENHRY, CDR2 SYGVKD. V shed 3 bases and J 4 bases; nucleotides not matched to a gene: 5. The CDR3 consists of 16 residues. This CDR3 reads CAISDSSGRAPDTQYF. The DNA of the CDR3 is TGTGCCATCAGTGATTCTAGCGGGAGGGCCCCAGATACGCAGTATTTT.

J is TRBJ1-1 and V is TRBV5-1; 9 bases fit TRBD1. Germline assignment: CDR1 SGHRS and CDR2 YFSETQ. After removal of 4 bases from V and 8 bases from J, the junction contained 6 bases not matched to a gene. The CDR3 totals 13 residues. The CDR3 protein is CASSVTGGEEAFF. The CDR3, as DNA: TGCGCCAGCAGCGTAACAGGGGGCGAAGAAGCTTTCTTT.

The sample holds one count of this clone. The chain is built from TRBV5-4 and TRBJ2-5, with 7 bases fitting TRBD1. Germline CDR1 reads SGHNT; CDR2 reads YYREEE (reference sequence). Trimming removed 0 bases from V and 2 bases from J; junction bases left unmatched: 1. This CDR3 has 14 residues. The CDR3 spells CASSLGQGQETQYF. CDR3 bases: TGTGCCAGCAGCTTGGGACAGGGACAAGAGACCCAGTACTTC.

CDR3 sequence: CASSVSAGGMNIQETQYF. In nucleotides, the CDR3 is TGTGCCAGCAGCGTATCGGCGGGAGGGATGAATATTCAAGAGACCCAGTACTTC. The chain recombines TRBV9 with TRBJ2-5, with TRBD2 matching 9 bases. The germline V gene has CDR1 SGDLS and CDR2 YYNGEE. Trimming cost V 1 base and J 2 bases; bases outside gene matches: 12. The CDR3 sequence is 18 residues long.

This chain connects TRBV28 to TRBJ1-2; 7 bases fit TRBD1. Germline lookup yields CDR1 MDHEN and CDR2 SYDVKM. The V and J ends lost 3 bases and 7 bases, in that order; junction bases with no gene match: 14. The CDR3 has 16 amino acids. CDR3 in amino acids: CASSFRMQGVSSGYTF. In DNA, the CDR3 is TGTGCCAGCAGTTTTAGGATGCAGGGGGTTTCAAGTGGCTACACCTTC.

The chain is built from TRBV28 and TRBJ1-1; the D is unclear. Trimming shortened V by 5 bases and J by 5 bases, and 18 bases separated the two germline ends. Per the germline V gene, CDR1 is MDHEN and CDR2 is SYDVKM. The CDR3 has 15 residues. CDR3 residues: CASSLAGVRGTEAFF. The CDR3 DNA sequence: TGTGCCAGCAGTCTCGCCGGGGTTCGCGGAACTGAAGCTTTCTTT. Complete variable domain (other parts from reference TRBV28 and TRBJ1-1): DVKVTQSSRYLVKRTGEKVFLECVQDMDHENMFWYRQDPGLGLRLIYFSYDVKMKEKGDIPEGYSVSREKKERFSLILESASTNQTSMYLCASSLAGVRGTEAFFGQGTRLTVV.